The 14 T cell receptor beta chains below were found in one sample sequenced in a study of post-analysis software for immune sequencing data. Study-level results: In patients, TRBV5-6, TRBV5-1 and TRBV20-1 belonged to five TRBV segments found more frequently than in controls.

Prepared libraries of TCR beta cDNA carried unique molecular identifiers. MiXCR, applied by TCRdb to the PCR reads, yields one record per CDR3 protein. The sample has approximately 660,000 distinct CDR3 sequences, around 60% seen once. Their specific antigens are unknown. Sample: blood. These receptors all stem from a girl between 2 and 10 years old with multiple sclerosis.

This clonotype was found once. The J gene is TRBJ2-1, the V gene TRBV7-9, with TRBD2 matching 7 bases. The CDR3 sequence is 16 residues long. Losses at the gene ends were 6 bases for V and 0 bases for J; bases not matched to a gene: 8. Germline V gene lookup returns CDR1 SEHNR and CDR2 FQNEAQ (reference sequence). The DNA of the CDR3 is TGTGCCAGCAGTTATAGCGGGCGAAGCTCCTACAATGAGCAGTTCTTC. The encoded protein is CASSYSGRSSYNEQFF.

The gene calls are TRBV6-2 or TRBV6-3 and TRBJ1-5, with D uncertain. Trimming stripped 2 bases from V and 4 bases from J, with 3 bases between. The CDR3 consists of 12 residues. The V gene's germline CDR1 is MNHEY and CDR2 SVGEGT. In nucleotides, the CDR3 is TGTGCCAGCAGTTACATTAATCAGCCCCAGCATTTT. Residues: CASSYINQPQHF.

The V call is TRBV4-1, the J call TRBJ2-5; D is unclear. Germline V gene lookup returns CDR1 MGHRA and CDR2 YSYEKL. V was trimmed by 1 base and J by 5 bases, leaving 17 bases between them. CDR3 size: 16 residues. The CDR3 sequence: CASSQGPQDPAETQYF. CDR3 nucleotides: TGCGCCAGCAGCCAAGGTCCTCAAGACCCCGCGGAGACCCAGTACTTC.

This clonotype was observed a few times. The chain carries TRBV11-3 and TRBJ1-1; D is uncertain. Looked up from germline, CDR1 is SGHNT and CDR2 is YENEEA. The CDR3 has 14 residues. The V and J ends lost 5 bases and 2 bases respectively, with 12 bases between them. This CDR3 is CASSPSSDNTEAFF. CDR3 nucleotides: TGTGCCAGCAGCCCCTCATCGGATAACACTGAAGCTTTCTTT.

The chain uses TRBV6-5 and TRBJ1-2; D remains unclear. Germline CDR1 is MNHEY and CDR2 is SVGAGI. V dropped 0 bases and J dropped 4 bases, with 12 bases sitting between them. This CDR3 spans 15 amino acids. CDR3 nucleotides: TGTGCCAGCAGTTACTCGATGGCACGGTCCTATGGCTACACCTTC. Residues: CASSYSMARSYGYTF.

This chain links TRBV4-3 with TRBJ2-3, with D possibly being TRBD2 (6 bases). With 2 bases removed from V and 0 bases from J, the gap between germline ends came to 12 bases. There are 16 residues in the CDR3. Germline-derived CDR1 and CDR2 are LGHNA and YSLEER. In nucleotides, the CDR3 is TGCGCCAGCAGCCAAAAAACTAGCCCGAGCACAGATACGCAGTATTTT. Translating it yields CASSQKTSPSTDTQYF.

The V gene is TRBV25-1, the J gene TRBJ2-7; the D is unclear. From germline, CDR1 is MGHDK and CDR2 SYGVNS. V lost 2 bases, J lost 2 bases, and 7 bases lay in between. This CDR3 has 13 residues. The CDR3 coding sequence is TGTGCCAGCAGTGAAAGCTCCACCTACGAGCAGTACTTC. Protein: CASSESSTYEQYF.

This clonotype was seen only once. The CDR3 DNA sequence: TGTGCCAGCAGCGCTTCGCCGGGACAGGACTACAATGAGCAGTTCTTC. It specifies CASSASPGQDYNEQFF. This chain uses TRBV7-9 with TRBJ2-1; 8 bases fit TRBD1. V dropped 5 bases and J dropped 3; count of bases not matched to a gene: 9. The CDR3 is 16 amino acids. Germline V gene data show CDR1 as SEHNR and CDR2 as FQNEAQ (reference sequence).

There are many counts of this clonotype. The chain has TRBV20-1 and TRBJ2-1, with TRBD2 matching 9 bases. V shed 3 bases, J shed 4 bases, and the junction held 1 base outside the gene matches. CDR1 and CDR2 from the germline V gene are DFQATT and SNEGSKA (reference sequence). The CDR3 spans 13 residues. As DNA, the CDR3 is TGCAGTGCTAGTAGCGGGGGATACAATGAGCAGTTCTTC. This translates into CSASSGGYNEQFF.

The chain couples TRBV5-1 to TRBJ2-6, with D possibly matching TRBD2 (6 bases). Looked up from germline, CDR1 is SGHRS and CDR2 is YFSETQ. Trimming stripped 5 bases from V and 0 bases from J, with 15 bases between. The CDR3 spans 17 residues. The CDR3 coding sequence is TGCGCCAGCAGAGCCGCCGGGGGACGCTCTGGGGCCAACGTCCTGACTTTC. This sequence encodes CASRAAGGRSGANVLTF.

The V call is TRBV13, the J call TRBJ2-3; 8 bases are shared with TRBD2. The CDR3 has 15 residues. After removal of 5 bases from V and 2 bases from J, the junction contained 6 bases not matched to a gene. Per germline, CDR1 PRHDT and CDR2 FYEKMQ (reference sequence). As DNA, the CDR3 is TGTGCCAGCAGCGTCGGGGGGGCCGCCACAGATACGCAGTATTTT. Translated, it gives CASSVGGAATDTQYF.

This clonotype showed up just a few times. The chain carries TRBV2 and TRBJ2-7, with D perhaps matching TRBD2 (6 bases). V lost 5 bases to trimming and J lost 0 bases, with 14 bases between them. CDR3 length: 15 amino acids. Germline V gene data show CDR1 as SNHLY and CDR2 as FYNNEI. The CDR3: CASSSGSKSSYEQYF. DNA of the CDR3: TGTGCCAGCAGTTCCGGGAGCAAGAGCTCCTACGAGCAGTACTTC.

Concerning this clonotype: An end of the junction differs from the germline gene, which may be a read error. This rearrangement joins TRBV12-3 or TRBV12-4 to TRBJ2-7; no clear D gene. This CDR3 contains 14 residues. The CDR3: CAGSLRESSYEQYF. The CDR3 region has the DNA TGTGCCGGCAGTTTAAGAGAGAGCTCCTACGAGCAGTACTTC.

The gene calls are TRBV6-5 and TRBJ2-7; 9 bases map to TRBD1. The CDR3 totals 16 residues. Germline assignment: CDR1 MNHEY and CDR2 SVGAGI. The junction had 13 bases not matched to a gene; V was cut back by 4 bases and J by 6 bases. This CDR3 is CASSWGRPGTGSEQYF. DNA for the CDR3: TGTGCCAGCAGTTGGGGACGTCCCGGGACAGGGAGCGAGCAGTACTTC.